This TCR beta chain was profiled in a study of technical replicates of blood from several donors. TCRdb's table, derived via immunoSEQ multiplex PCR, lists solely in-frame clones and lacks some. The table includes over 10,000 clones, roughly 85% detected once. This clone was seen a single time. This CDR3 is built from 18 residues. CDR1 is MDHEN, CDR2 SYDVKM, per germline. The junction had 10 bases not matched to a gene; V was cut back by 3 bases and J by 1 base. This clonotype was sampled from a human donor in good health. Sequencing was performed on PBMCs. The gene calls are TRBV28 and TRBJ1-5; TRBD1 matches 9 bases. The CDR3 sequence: CASSLDRGFGESNQPQHF. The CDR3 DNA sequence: TGTGCCAGCAGTTTGGACAGGGGTTTTGGGGAGAGCAATCAGCCCCAGCATTTT.